These 17 T cell receptor beta chains were sequenced from one sample in a study of T-cell memory formation after mild COVID-19. TCRdb used MiXCR to reprocess the 5' RACE reads, holding one entry per CDR3 protein. The sample has under 200,000 distinct CDR3 sequences; around a third are singletons. The sequenced sample consisted of PBMCs or a T cell subset sorted from them (not recorded which). These receptors originate from an adult woman who had mild COVID-19 (a few samples of this study predate the infection). Cell type and time point are not known.

The V call is TRBV9, the J call TRBJ2-1; TRBD2 agrees at 13 bases. CDR1 is SGDLS and CDR2 is YYNGEE in the germline V gene. The junction had 10 bases not matched to a gene; V was cut back by 3 bases and J by 10 bases. This CDR3 spans 16 amino acids. The CDR3 here is CASSAWTSGSLREQFF. The DNA for the CDR3 is TGTGCCAGCAGCGCTTGGACTAGCGGGAGCCTTAGGGAGCAGTTCTTC. The whole variable domain, filled in from reference TRBV9 and TRBJ2-1, reads DSGVTQTPKHLITATGQRVTLRCSPRSGDLSVYWYQQSLDQGLQFLIQYYNGEERAKGNILERFSAQQFPDLHSELNLSSLELGDSALYFCASSAWTSGSLREQFFGPGTRLTVL.

This clonotype has just a few counts. The V and J genes are TRBV5-1 and TRBJ1-1, with D tentatively TRBD1 (5 bases). This CDR3 has 15 amino acids. With 0 bases removed from V and 5 bases from J, the gap between germline ends came to 14 bases. Germline values: CDR1 SGHRS, CDR2 YFSETQ. The chain's CDR3 is CASSLAWGRNTEAFF. CDR3 DNA: TGCGCCAGCAGCTTGGCGTGGGGCAGGAATACTGAAGCTTTCTTT.

The chain couples TRBV6-5 to TRBJ1-6, with D possibly being TRBD1 (6 bases). The V gene's germline CDR1 is MNHEY and CDR2 SVGAGI. V was shortened by 2 bases and J by 7 bases, with 15 bases between the two germline ends. The CDR3 runs to 16 residues. The CDR3 nucleotides are TGTGCCAGCAGTTACGAGGGGGGGCGGTGGAATTCACCCCTCCACTTT. Its translation is CASSYEGGRWNSPLHF.

V and J are TRBV7-2 and TRBJ2-3; tentatively, D is TRBD2 (5 bases). Trimming removed 9 bases at V and 4 bases at J, with 5 bases between. The germline CDR1 and CDR2 sequences are SGHTA and FQGNSA. The CDR3 has 10 amino acids. CDR3 residues: CARDSDTQYF. The CDR3 DNA sequence: TGTGCCAGGGACTCAGATACGCAGTATTTT.

This clonotype was counted only a few times. V and J are TRBV4-3 and TRBJ1-6, with D hard to call. Per the germline V gene, CDR1 is LGHNA and CDR2 is YSLEER. Trimming left V 3 bases short and J 7 bases short, with 19 bases between. The CDR3 has 17 residues. The CDR3 DNA reads TGCGCCAGCAGCCAGGGCGCCTGGGGATCGGGGAATTCACCCCTCCACTTT. Protein sequence: CASSQGAWGSGNSPLHF.

This clonotype has more than one count but fewer than ten. The J gene is TRBJ2-1, the V gene TRBV7-2, with no clear D. V dropped 4 bases and J dropped 0 bases, with 7 bases sitting between them. CDR1 and CDR2 (germline): SGHTA, FQGNSA. The CDR3 consists of 14 residues. CDR3 sequence reads: CASSSRSSYNEQFF. CDR3 bases: TGTGCCAGCAGCTCAAGAAGCTCCTACAATGAGCAGTTCTTC.

There are a few counts of this clonotype. This chain uses TRBV4-1 with TRBJ2-7, with unresolved D. Germline V gene sequence: CDR1 MGHRA, CDR2 YSYEKL. This CDR3 spans 16 amino acids. V lost 1 base, J lost 6 bases, and 19 bases lay in between. This CDR3 reads CASSQGLGQSWSEQYF. CDR3 DNA sequence: TGCGCCAGCAGCCAAGGCCTTGGGCAGAGTTGGAGCGAGCAGTACTTC.

The CDR3 loop is CASSRTSGNQNEQFF. DNA of the CDR3: TGTGCCAGCAGCCGGACTAGCGGGAACCAGAATGAGCAGTTCTTC. This sequence joins TRBV7-2 and TRBJ2-1, with 12 bases identical to TRBD2. Germline CDR1 and CDR2: SGHTA and FQGNSA. CDR3 length: 15 amino acids. V shed 5 bases, J shed 7 bases, and the junction held 6 bases outside the gene matches.

The chain is built from TRBV7-2 and TRBJ2-2, with D tentatively TRBD1 (5 bases). CDR1 and CDR2 (germline): SGHTA, FQGNSA. The CDR3 length is 16 residues. Trimming stripped 4 bases from V and 6 bases from J, with 18 bases between. The CDR3 here is CASSSQVASSSGELFF. CDR3 sequence (DNA): TGTGCCAGCAGCTCACAGGTAGCAAGTTCGTCCGGGGAGCTGTTTTTT.

This chain connects TRBV6-5 to TRBJ2-7; 11 bases agree with TRBD1. From germline, CDR1 is MNHEY and CDR2 SVGAGI. The CDR3 loop spans 14 amino acids. V trimming: 4 bases; J trimming: 5 bases; junction bases outside the gene matches: 4. The CDR3 DNA reads TGTGCCAGCAGTTCGGGACAGGGGGGGAACGAGCAGTACTTC. Protein product: CASSSGQGGNEQYF.

This chain joins TRBV7-9 and TRBJ2-2, with D unclear. The CDR3 consists of 15 residues. V was shortened by 1 base and J by 1 base, with 7 bases between the two germline ends. Germline assignment: CDR1 SEHNR and CDR2 FQNEAQ (reference sequence). Here the CDR3 DNA reads TGTGCCAGCAGCTTAGACTTTTTGAACACCGGGGAGCTGTTTTTT. Translating gives CASSLDFLNTGELFF.

This clonotype was seen more than once but under ten times. The chain uses TRBV5-1 and TRBJ2-3; 8 bases map to TRBD2. The CDR3 totals 14 residues. The germline gives CDR1 SGHRS, CDR2 YFSETQ. V was clipped by 4 bases and J by 1 base; unmatched bases: 2. The DNA for the CDR3 is TGCGCCAGCAGCCAGACTAGCGGCACAGATACGCAGTATTTT. Translating gives CASSQTSGTDTQYF.

V usage is TRBV12-3 or TRBV12-4 and J usage is TRBJ1-2; possible D gene TRBD1, 6 bases. This CDR3 is 12 amino acids long. Trimming removed 8 bases from V and 5 bases from J, with 12 bases in between. The CDR3: CASSQRGYGYTF. CDR3 coding DNA: TGTGCCAGCTCCCAAAGGGGGTATGGCTACACCTTC.

A few counts support this clonotype. The rearrangement joins TRBV7-2 to TRBJ2-1, with D possibly being TRBD1 (6 bases). V dropped 2 bases and J dropped 5 bases, with 10 bases sitting between them. The CDR3 is 14 amino acids. CDR1 and CDR2 (germline): SGHTA, FQGNSA. CDR3 coding DNA: TGTGCCAGCAGCTTACAGGGGTCAAACAATGAGCAGTTCTTC. As protein: CASSLQGSNNEQFF.

This clonotype has at least ten counts. This chain joins TRBV10-3 and TRBJ2-1; TRBD2 agrees at 10 bases. This CDR3 has 11 amino acids. Germline V gives CDR1 ENHRY, CDR2 SYGVKD. The junction had 3 bases not matched to a gene; V was cut back by 3 bases and J by 16 bases. The CDR3 sequence: CAISDGTSVFF. CDR3 nucleotides: TGTGCCATCAGTGATGGGACTAGCGTCTTCTTC.

This clonotype was counted a few times. The CDR3, as DNA: TGTGCCAGCAGCTCCCGGGACAGGAGCTCCTACGAGCAGTACTTC. Translated, it gives CASSSRDRSSYEQYF. This chain connects TRBV7-6 to TRBJ2-7, with TRBD1 matching over 8 bases. The CDR3 is 15 residues long. With V trimmed by 4 bases and J by 0 bases, 5 bases remained unmatched. Germline lookup yields CDR1 SGHVS and CDR2 FNYEAQ.

V usage is TRBV6-6 and J usage is TRBJ2-7, with 8 nucleotides matching TRBD2. Germline V gene sequence: CDR1 MNHNY, CDR2 SVGAGI (reference sequence). V trimming: 6 bases; J trimming: 0 bases; junction bases outside the gene matches: 7. This CDR3 has 15 amino acids. The CDR3 bases are TGTGCCAGCAGGGGTTCTAGCGGGCCCTCCTACGAGCAGTACTTC. Translating it yields CASRGSSGPSYEQYF.